These 30 T cell receptor beta chains were sequenced from one sample in a study of blood T cell repertoires in COVID-19. Method: immunoSEQ multiplex PCR; TCRdb's copy keeps in-frame clones and lacks some. The sample consists of 110,000 or so clones, more than 80% of them appearing once. Sequences were obtained from peripheral blood. All receptors derive from a woman aged 45-65 years with acute or convalescent COVID-19.

This chain links TRBV6-5 with TRBJ2-7; perhaps TRBD2 as D (5 bases). Germline loops: CDR1 MNHEY, CDR2 SVGAGI. The CDR3 is 14 amino acids. V was clipped by 7 bases and J by 4 bases, with 17 bases between them. The CDR3 reads CASTSGSPGYEQYF. CDR3 in DNA: TGTGCCAGCACCTCGGGATCCCCGGGGTACGAGCAGTACTTC.

This chain links TRBV7-6 with TRBJ2-1; D perhaps matches TRBD2 (5 bases). Trimming left V 6 bases short and J 9 bases short, with 18 bases between. The CDR3 has 14 residues. CDR1 and CDR2 (germline): SGHVS, FNYEAQ. The CDR3 region is CASRGNEREGEQFF. CDR3 sequence (DNA): TGTGCCAGCAGGGGGAACGAACGGGAAGGTGAGCAGTTCTTC.

This clone was recorded once. The chain combines TRBV18 with TRBJ1-1; TRBD1 matches 8 bases. Germline V CDR1 and CDR2: KGHSH, LQKENI. The CDR3 consists of 14 residues. J lost 4 bases, V lost 4 bases, and 5 bases had no gene match. The DNA for the CDR3 is TGTGCCAGCTCACAATACAGGGGGGCCACTGAAGCTTTCTTT. Translation: CASSQYRGATEAFF.

This rearrangement joins TRBV24-1 to TRBJ2-5, with 8 positions matching TRBD2. The CDR3 loop spans 16 amino acids. V shed 4 bases and J 4 bases; nucleotides not matched to a gene: 10. Germline lookup yields CDR1 KGHDR and CDR2 SFDVKD. The CDR3 nucleotides are TGTGCCACCAGTGACCCCGGACGGGCGGGAGGAGAGACCCAGTACTTC. It specifies CATSDPGRAGGETQYF.

The rearrangement links TRBV25-1 to TRBJ1-2; D is possibly TRBD1 (5 bases). In germline, CDR1 is MGHDK, CDR2 SYGVNS. CDR3 length equals 13 residues. V dropped 1 base and J dropped 8 bases, with 11 bases sitting between them. Here the CDR3 reads CASSEFQGKGYTF. CDR3 bases: TGTGCCAGCAGTGAATTTCAGGGAAAAGGCTACACCTTC.

In its sample, this clone was seen a few times. The chain couples TRBV28 to TRBJ1-5, with a possible D match to TRBD1 (6 bases). The CDR3 has 12 residues. Germline CDR1 MDHEN, CDR2 SYDVKM. Trimming took off 5 bases at V and 11 bases at J, with 13 bases between the two ends. CDR3 sequence (DNA): TGTGCCAGCAGTCCCCCAGGGGTGTCCCAGCATTTT. Its translation is CASSPPGVSQHF.

The chain recombines TRBV5-1 with TRBJ1-2, with D tentatively TRBD1 (5 bases). Germline V gene sequence: CDR1 SGHRS, CDR2 YFSETQ. V shed 0 bases and J shed 7 bases, with 16 bases lying between them. This CDR3 has 15 residues. The CDR3 coding sequence is TGCGCCAGCAGCTTGGTGGCCCAGGGCGGCCGTGGCTACACCTTC. It is translated as CASSLVAQGGRGYTF.

The V call is TRBV19, the J call TRBJ2-4; no definite D call. The germline V gene encodes CDR1 LNHDA and CDR2 SQIVND (reference sequence). CDR3 size: 16 residues. The V gene lost 4 bases and the J gene lost 10 bases, with 23 bases spanning the gap. The CDR3 reads CASSSPSGIALPIQYF. The CDR3 coding sequence is TGTGCCAGTAGTAGTCCGTCAGGAATCGCCCTACCAATTCAGTACTTC.

The rearrangement joins TRBV27 to TRBJ2-7; D may be TRBD2 (5 bases). Trimming removed 6 bases from V and 5 bases from J, with 14 bases in between. Germline loops: CDR1 MNHEY, CDR2 SMNVEV (reference sequence). The CDR3 loop spans 13 amino acids. For the CDR3, the DNA is TGTGCCAGCAGCCGGTACCGGGGAAACGAGCAGTACTTC. It specifies CASSRYRGNEQYF.

This chain uses TRBV7-9 with TRBJ2-1; D uncertain. V lost 5 bases to trimming and J lost 9 bases, with 20 bases between them. Germline CDR1 and CDR2: SEHNR and FQNEAQ (reference sequence). This CDR3 region has 15 residues. The CDR3 reads CASSHPDSPSAEQFF. CDR3 nucleotide sequence: TGTGCCAGCAGCCACCCCGACTCACCGTCGGCTGAGCAGTTCTTC.

The rearrangement uses TRBV6-1 and TRBJ1-2; unclear D gene. This CDR3 region has 12 residues. Germline CDR1 reads MNHNS; CDR2 reads SASEGT. The V end lost 2 bases, the J end lost 4 bases, and 5 bases lay between the germline ends. The CDR3: CASSEQVYGYTF. The DNA of the CDR3 is TGTGCCAGCAGTGAACAGGTCTATGGCTACACCTTC.

V usage is TRBV19 and J usage is TRBJ2-3; perhaps TRBD1 as D (6 bases). The CDR3 is 14 residues long. The ends were cut back, 9 bases at V and 3 bases at J, with 16 bases in the middle. Germline CDR1 LNHDA, CDR2 SQIVND (reference sequence). The CDR3 sequence is CASPRWGRTDTQYF. The CDR3 bases are TGTGCCAGCCCCCGTTGGGGGCGAACAGATACGCAGTATTTT.

The V call is TRBV5-4, the J call TRBJ2-5; D is possibly TRBD2 (6 bases). The germline CDR1 and CDR2 sequences are SGHNT and YYREEE (reference sequence). Trimming pared 0 bases from V and 2 bases from J, leaving 11 bases between. CDR3 length: 15 amino acids. CDR3 protein: CASSLGGDLQETQYF. The CDR3 DNA follows: TGTGCCAGCAGCTTGGGGGGGGATCTTCAAGAGACCCAGTACTTC. Full variable domain (rest looked up from reference TRBV5-4 and TRBJ2-5): ETGVTQSPTHLIKTRGQQVTLRCSSQSGHNTVSWYQQALGQGPQFIFQYYREEENGRGNFPPRFSGLQFPNYSSELNVNALELDDSALYLCASSLGGDLQETQYFGPGTRLLVL.

This clone has a single count. The rearrangement uses TRBV19 and TRBJ1-2; D gene unclear. V was trimmed by 8 bases and J by 0 bases, leaving 10 bases between them. Germline V gives CDR1 LNHDA, CDR2 SQIVND (reference sequence). CDR3 length: 13 amino acids. CDR3 loop: CASDTRANYGYTF. In DNA form, the CDR3 reads TGTGCCAGTGACACGAGAGCTAACTATGGCTACACCTTC.

This chain uses TRBV18 with TRBJ2-7, with a tentative D call TRBD2 (5 bases). Germline V lookup: CDR1 KGHSH, CDR2 LQKENI. Trimming removed 2 bases from V and 0 bases from J, with 5 bases in between. CDR3 length: 13 residues. The CDR3 loop is CASSPTSSYEQYF. The CDR3 coding sequence is TGTGCCAGCTCACCAACTAGCTCCTACGAGCAGTACTTC.

The chain links TRBV29-1 to TRBJ2-7, with D uncertain. The CDR3 runs 13 residues. Trimming pared 4 bases from V and 2 bases from J, leaving 12 bases between. The germline V gene has CDR1 SQVTM and CDR2 ANQGSEA. The CDR3 DNA sequence: TGCAGCGTTGTTTGGGCAGGTACCTACGAGCAGTACTTC. The encoded protein is CSVVWAGTYEQYF.

The V gene is TRBV6-1, the J gene TRBJ1-4; 8 positions agree with TRBD1. The CDR3 sequence is 14 residues long. V shed 5 bases, J shed 6 bases, and the junction held 5 bases outside the gene matches. CDR1 and CDR2 (germline): MNHNS, SASEGT. CDR3 region: CASSPGGGYEKLFF. The CDR3 DNA reads TGTGCCAGCAGTCCAGGGGGCGGTTATGAAAAACTGTTTTTT.

The genes are TRBV29-1 and TRBJ1-2; 7 positions agree with TRBD1. V was clipped by 6 bases and J by 8 bases; unmatched bases: 6. This CDR3 is built from 11 residues. Germline V gene data show CDR1 as SQVTM and CDR2 as ANQGSEA. The CDR3, as DNA: TGCAGCGTAACTGGGACAGAAGGCTACACCTTC. It translates to CSVTGTEGYTF. Together with reference TRBV29-1 and TRBJ1-2, the CDR3 gives the full variable domain: SAVISQKPSRDICQRGTSLTIQCQVDSQVTMMFWYRQQPGQSLTLIATANQGSEATYESGFVIDKFPISRPNLTFSTLTVSNMSPEDSSIYLCSVTGTEGYTFGSGTRLTVV.

This clone was picked up one time. DNA for the CDR3: TGTGCCTGGAGTGTTTCTAGGATTTATAATTCACCCCTCCACTTT. It specifies CAWSVSRIYNSPLHF. The J gene is TRBJ1-6, the V gene TRBV30, with no clear D. Looked up from germline, CDR1 is GTSNPN and CDR2 is SVGIG (reference sequence). This CDR3 comprises 15 residues. Trimming left V 0 bases short and J 4 bases short, with 10 bases between.

This clone was seen more than once but under ten times. The chain is built from TRBV9 and TRBJ1-5; D perhaps matches TRBD1 (5 bases). The germline CDR1 and CDR2 sequences are SGDLS and YYNGEE. The CDR3 has 17 amino acids. Trimming removed 1 base from V and 0 bases from J, with 14 bases in between. CDR3 DNA sequence: TGTGCCAGCAGCGTATCCGACAGCGCTAATAGCAATCAGCCCCAGCATTTT. This encodes CASSVSDSANSNQPQHF.

The chain carries TRBV27 and TRBJ2-3; 8 nucleotides match TRBD1. The CDR3 length is 13 residues. Per the germline V gene, CDR1 is MNHEY and CDR2 is SMNVEV (reference sequence). V lost 6 bases to trimming and J lost 1 base; unmatched junction nucleotides: 0. The CDR3 DNA follows: TGTGCCAGCAGACAGGGGGGCACAGATACGCAGTATTTT. Residues: CASRQGGTDTQYF.

The gene calls are TRBV4-1 and TRBJ2-7, with D perhaps TRBD2 (5 bases). The length of the CDR3 is 14 residues. The V gene lost 6 bases and the J gene lost 2 bases, with 14 bases spanning the gap. Germline V gives CDR1 MGHRA, CDR2 YSYEKL. This CDR3 reads CASSSGLGTYEQYF. The CDR3 bases are TGCGCCAGCAGTTCCGGACTCGGAACCTACGAGCAGTACTTC.

This clone showed up just a few times. The CDR3 region has the DNA TGTGCCAGCAGACGGCAGGGACAGGGCGACCACTATGGCTACACCTTC. Its translation: CASRRQGQGDHYGYTF. The chain is built from TRBV3-1 (or the pseudogene TRBV3-2) and TRBJ1-2; 9 bases match TRBD1. With 6 bases clipped from V and 3 bases from J, the junction kept 11 bases outside the gene matches. Germline V gene data show CDR1 as LGHDT and CDR2 as YNNKEL (reference sequence). The CDR3 consists of 16 residues.

The chain combines TRBV6-2 or TRBV6-3 with TRBJ2-7; the D is unclear. The CDR3 covers 13 residues. Between the trimmed V and J ends, which lost 6 bases and 2 bases, there was a span of 11 bases. Looked up from germline, CDR1 is MNHEY and CDR2 is SVGEGT. The CDR3 here is CASSHDMPYEQYF. In DNA form, the CDR3 reads TGTGCCAGCAGCCATGACATGCCCTACGAGCAGTACTTC.

The chain is built from TRBV29-1 and TRBJ1-5; D not resolved. CDR1 SQVTM and CDR2 ANQGSEA come from the germline V gene. V lost 2 bases and J lost 7, with 12 bases in between. This CDR3 comprises 13 residues. The CDR3 here is CSVEYREGQPQHF. CDR3 DNA: TGCAGCGTTGAATACAGAGAAGGACAGCCCCAGCATTTT.

This chain joins TRBV28 and TRBJ2-7; 7 nucleotides align to TRBD1. The CDR3 totals 15 residues. The germline V gene has CDR1 MDHEN and CDR2 SYDVKM. V lost 8 bases to trimming and J lost 4 bases; unmatched junction nucleotides: 14. CDR3 sequence (DNA): TGTGCCAGCTCCGAGGTTAGGACAGGTCGGTACGAGCAGTACTTC. It encodes CASSEVRTGRYEQYF. Using reference TRBV28 and TRBJ2-7 for the parts outside the CDR3, the full variable domain is DVKVTQSSRYLVKRTGEKVFLECVQDMDHENMFWYRQDPGLGLRLIYFSYDVKMKEKGDIPEGYSVSREKKERFSLILESASTNQTSMYLCASSEVRTGRYEQYFGPGTRLTVT.

The chain joins TRBV6-1 to TRBJ2-2, with TRBD2 matching over 7 bases. CDR1 is MNHNS and CDR2 is SASEGT in the germline V gene. The V and J ends lost 5 bases and 8 bases, in that order; junction bases with no gene match: 11. The CDR3 is 15 residues long. The CDR3 DNA reads as TGTGCCAGCAGTCCGGATTTAGCGGGTGTGGGGGAGCTGTTTTTT. This translates into CASSPDLAGVGELFF.

The chain uses TRBV7-2 and TRBJ2-1; D gene uncertain. This CDR3 is built from 13 residues. V was shortened by 5 bases and J by 13 bases, with 18 bases between the two germline ends. The germline V gene has CDR1 SGHTA and CDR2 FQGNSA. As DNA, the CDR3 is TGTGCCAGCAGCCCCCCCGGGTCCACGATACAGTTCTTC. This codes for CASSPPGSTIQFF.

The V call is TRBV2, the J call TRBJ2-7, with TRBD2 as a possible D gene (6 bases). The CDR3 is 12 residues long. Trimming stripped 10 bases from V and 0 bases from J, with 10 bases between. Germline V CDR1 and CDR2: SNHLY, FYNNEI. The CDR3 loop reads CATRDSSYEQYF. The CDR3 DNA follows: TGTGCCACCAGGGACTCCTCCTACGAGCAGTACTTC. Supplemented by reference TRBV2 and TRBJ2-7, the full variable domain reads EPEVTQTPSHQVTQMGQEVILRCVPISNHLYFYWYRQILGQKVEFLVSFYNNEISEKSEIFDDQFSVERPDGSNFTLKIRSTKLEDSAMYFCATRDSSYEQYFGPGTRLTVT.

The V gene is TRBV30, the J gene TRBJ1-5; the D gene is possibly TRBD1 (5 bases). Germline CDR1 reads GTSNPN; CDR2 reads SVGIG (reference sequence). This CDR3 spans 14 amino acids. Trimming took 1 base from V and 4 from J, leaving 11 bases between them. CDR3 in amino acids: CAWSAGPGNQPQHF. As DNA, the CDR3 is TGTGCCTGGAGTGCCGGGCCAGGGAATCAGCCCCAGCATTTT.